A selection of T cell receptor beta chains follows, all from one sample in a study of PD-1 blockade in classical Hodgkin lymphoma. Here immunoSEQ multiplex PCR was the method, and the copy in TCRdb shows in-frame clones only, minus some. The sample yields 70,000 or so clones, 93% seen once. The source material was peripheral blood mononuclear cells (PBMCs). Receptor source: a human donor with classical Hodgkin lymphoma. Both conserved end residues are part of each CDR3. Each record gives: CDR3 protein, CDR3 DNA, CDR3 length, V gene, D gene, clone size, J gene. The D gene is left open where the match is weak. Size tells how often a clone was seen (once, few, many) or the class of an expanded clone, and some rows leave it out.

cdr3_aa: CASSHGLAGGPGSYEQYF
cdr3_nt: TGTGCCAGCAGTCATGGACTAGCGGGAGGGCCTGGGTCCTACGAGCAGTACTTC
cdr3_length: 18
v_call: TRBV9
d_call: TRBD2
clone_size: .
j_call: TRBJ2-7

cdr3_aa: CASSPGGFNTIYF
cdr3_nt: TGTGCCAGCAGCCCCGGCGGGTTCAACACCATATATTTT
cdr3_length: 13
v_call: TRBV7-6
d_call: .
clone_size: .
j_call: TRBJ1-3

cdr3_aa: CASSTTGGPGNTIYF
cdr3_nt: TGTGCCAGCAGTACTACAGGGGGCCCTGGAAACACCATATATTTT
cdr3_length: 15
v_call: TRBV6-5
d_call: TRBD1
clone_size: .
j_call: TRBJ1-3

cdr3_aa: CASSLQTVSYEQYF
cdr3_nt: TGCGCCAGCAGCTTACAGACCGTTTCCTACGAGCAGTACTTC
cdr3_length: 14
v_call: TRBV5-1
d_call: .
clone_size: .
j_call: TRBJ2-7

cdr3_aa: CASSGDRYTEAFF
cdr3_nt: TGTGCCAGCAGCGGGGACAGGTACACTGAAGCTTTCTTT
cdr3_length: 13
v_call: TRBV5-5
d_call: TRBD1
clone_size: once
j_call: TRBJ1-1

cdr3_aa: CASSLMGARGYTF
cdr3_nt: TGTGCCAGCAGCTTAATGGGGGCGAGGGGCTACACCTTC
cdr3_length: 13
v_call: TRBV7-8
d_call: .
clone_size: .
j_call: TRBJ1-2

cdr3_aa: CASSFPGGDSEKLFF
cdr3_nt: TGTGCCAGCAGTTTCCCTGGGGGAGATTCGGAAAAACTGTTTTTT
cdr3_length: 15
v_call: TRBV28
d_call: .
clone_size: once
j_call: TRBJ1-4

cdr3_aa: CASSFFGANTGELFF
cdr3_nt: TGTGCCAGCAGTTTCTTTGGGGCGAACACCGGGGAGCTGTTTTTT
cdr3_length: 15
v_call: TRBV27
d_call: .
clone_size: .
j_call: TRBJ2-2

cdr3_aa: CASSLGTWNEKLFF
cdr3_nt: TGTGCCAGCAGCCTAGGGACATGGAATGAAAAACTGTTTTTT
cdr3_length: 14
v_call: TRBV7-9
d_call: .
clone_size: .
j_call: TRBJ1-4

cdr3_aa: CASSPGAGFGKNIQYF
cdr3_nt: TGTGCCAGCAGCCCGGGGGCGGGGTTTGGCAAAAACATTCAGTACTTC
cdr3_length: 16
v_call: TRBV7-9
d_call: .
clone_size: .
j_call: TRBJ2-4

cdr3_aa: CASQDRHSNQPQHF
cdr3_nt: TGTGCCAGCCAGGACAGACATAGCAATCAGCCCCAGCATTTT
cdr3_length: 14
v_call: TRBV2
d_call: .
clone_size: .
j_call: TRBJ1-5

cdr3_aa: CASSFTSGTYEQYF
cdr3_nt: TGTGCCAGCAGCTTTACTAGCGGGACTTACGAGCAGTACTTC
cdr3_length: 14
v_call: TRBV7-2
d_call: TRBD2
clone_size: .
j_call: TRBJ2-7

cdr3_aa: CSVEHTGGAEGYTF
cdr3_nt: TGCAGCGTTGAACATACAGGGGGCGCGGAGGGCTACACCTTC
cdr3_length: 14
v_call: TRBV29-1
d_call: TRBD1
clone_size: .
j_call: TRBJ1-2

cdr3_aa: CASQNPGTAYPMNTEAFF
cdr3_nt: TGTGCCAGCCAAAATCCCGGGACCGCTTATCCTATGAACACTGAAGCTTTCTTT
cdr3_length: 18
v_call: TRBV19
d_call: .
clone_size: .
j_call: TRBJ1-1

cdr3_aa: CASSYTAGGTYEQYF
cdr3_nt: TGTGCCAGCAGTTACACAGCGGGAGGGACCTACGAGCAGTACTTC
cdr3_length: 15
v_call: TRBV6-6
d_call: TRBD2
clone_size: once
j_call: TRBJ2-7